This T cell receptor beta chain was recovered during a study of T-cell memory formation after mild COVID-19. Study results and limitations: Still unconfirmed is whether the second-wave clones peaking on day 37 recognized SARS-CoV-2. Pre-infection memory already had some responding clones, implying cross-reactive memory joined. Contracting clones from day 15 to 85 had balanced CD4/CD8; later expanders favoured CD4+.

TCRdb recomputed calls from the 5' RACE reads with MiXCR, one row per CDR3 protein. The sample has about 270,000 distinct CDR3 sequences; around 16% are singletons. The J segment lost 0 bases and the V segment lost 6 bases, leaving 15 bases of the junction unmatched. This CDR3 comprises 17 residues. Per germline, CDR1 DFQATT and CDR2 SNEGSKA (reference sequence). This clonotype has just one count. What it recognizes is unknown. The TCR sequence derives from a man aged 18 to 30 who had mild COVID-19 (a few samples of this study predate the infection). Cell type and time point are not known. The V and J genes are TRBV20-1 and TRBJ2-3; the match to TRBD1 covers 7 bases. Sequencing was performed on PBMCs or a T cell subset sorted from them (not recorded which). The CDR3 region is CSAQPIDRATSTDTQYF. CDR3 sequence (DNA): TGCAGTGCCCAGCCGATAGACAGGGCCACTAGCACAGATACGCAGTATTTT.